The sequence of this TCR beta chain was determined in a study of blood T cell repertoires in COVID-19. Overall study: Acute-phase and convalescent COVID-19 samples originated in the United States, Italy and Spain. T cells, B-cell-depleted T cells, or PBMCs provided the cDNA or gDNA that served as material.

Under the authors' procedure: Amplification of reference gene primers provided the estimated nucleated cell counts. The protocol was immunoSEQ multiplex PCR, while the TCRdb copy is restricted to in-frame clones and leaves out a portion. From that table come the V and J calls and clone size; the DNA was used to work out D and trimming. The repertoire holds around 70,000 clones, with around 87% as singletons. The V gene's germline CDR1 is MDHEN and CDR2 SYDVKM. The CDR3 sequence is 12 residues long. V lost 6 bases and J lost 6, with 11 bases in between. This chain links TRBV28 with TRBJ1-2; no firm D call. Material for sequencing was peripheral blood. The TCR originated in a human donor in a cohort sampled during active COVID-19. CDR3 coding DNA: TGTGCCAGCAGCTCCTCCTCCGATGGCTACACCTTC. It specifies CASSSSSDGYTF.